The rows below give T cell receptor beta chains drawn from one sample of a study of CD8 T cells in ankylosing spondylitis. TCRdb recomputed calls from the 5' RACE reads with MiXCR, one row per CDR3 protein. Here the sample spans a few hundred thousand distinct CDR3 sequences, less than 9.5% being singletons. Sequenced sample: blood, either unsorted or a sorted T cell fraction (not recorded which). The receptors shown here come from a male donor with ankylosing spondylitis. The CDR3 runs from the conserved cysteine through the conserved F or W. A D gene is named only where the DNA matches it firmly. Some rows mark clone size as missing; the rest say once, few, many or name a class of expanded clone.

j_call: TRBJ2-7
d_call: TRBD1
v_call: TRBV28
clone_size: many
cdr3_aa: CASRGQARSYEQYF
cdr3_nt: TGTGCCAGCAGGGGACAGGCGAGATCCTACGAGCAGTACTTC

j_call: TRBJ1-1
d_call: .
v_call: TRBV7-2
clone_size: many
cdr3_aa: CASRGLRNTEAFF
cdr3_nt: TGTGCCAGCCGTGGGTTGAGAAACACTGAAGCTTTCTTT

j_call: TRBJ2-2
d_call: .
v_call: TRBV7-3
clone_size: .
cdr3_aa: CASSLGGVPTGELFF
cdr3_nt: TGTGCCAGCAGCTTAGGCGGAGTTCCCACCGGGGAGCTGTTTTTT

j_call: TRBJ1-5
d_call: .
v_call: TRBV5-1
clone_size: many
cdr3_aa: CASSLQGGQPQHF
cdr3_nt: TGCGCCAGCAGCTTGCAGGGCGGACAGCCCCAGCATTTT

j_call: TRBJ2-5
d_call: .
v_call: TRBV7-2
clone_size: few
cdr3_aa: CASSPVGGHQETQYF
cdr3_nt: TGTGCCAGCAGCCCAGTCGGGGGTCACCAAGAGACCCAGTACTTC

j_call: TRBJ1-2
d_call: .
v_call: TRBV29-1
clone_size: few
cdr3_aa: CSVRRTGNWGYTF
cdr3_nt: TGCAGCGTTCGGCGAACAGGGAATTGGGGCTACACCTTC

j_call: TRBJ2-1
d_call: TRBD2
v_call: TRBV6-1
clone_size: .
cdr3_aa: CASSETSGRIEQFF
cdr3_nt: TGTGCCAGCAGTGAGACTAGCGGGAGGATTGAGCAGTTCTTC

j_call: TRBJ2-7
d_call: .
v_call: TRBV27
clone_size: .
cdr3_aa: CASRTLYGYEQYF
cdr3_nt: TGTGCCAGCAGAACACTGTACGGGTACGAGCAGTACTTC

j_call: TRBJ2-7
d_call: .
v_call: TRBV20-1
clone_size: .
cdr3_aa: CSAMKEGVSYEQYF
cdr3_nt: TGCAGTGCTATGAAGGAGGGCGTGTCCTACGAGCAGTACTTC

j_call: TRBJ2-3
d_call: .
v_call: TRBV4-2
clone_size: .
cdr3_aa: CASSQDLGSTDTQYF
cdr3_nt: TGTGCCAGCAGCCAAGATCTGGGTAGCACAGATACGCAGTATTTT

j_call: TRBJ2-7
d_call: TRBD2
v_call: TRBV7-9
clone_size: .
cdr3_aa: CASSQTSGSQIYEQYF
cdr3_nt: TGTGCCAGCAGCCAGACTAGCGGGAGCCAAATCTACGAGCAGTACTTC

j_call: TRBJ2-2
d_call: TRBD1
v_call: TRBV19
clone_size: many
cdr3_aa: CAAGTGNTGELFF
cdr3_nt: TGTGCTGCCGGGACAGGGAACACCGGGGAGCTGTTTTTT

j_call: TRBJ2-7
d_call: .
v_call: TRBV20-1
clone_size: .
cdr3_aa: CSASLRQSSYEQYF
cdr3_nt: TGCAGTGCTAGTTTGCGGCAAAGCTCCTACGAGCAGTACTTC

j_call: TRBJ2-3
d_call: .
v_call: TRBV4-1
clone_size: few
cdr3_aa: CASSYRTVSDTQYF
cdr3_nt: TGCGCCAGCAGTTACCGGACAGTTTCAGATACGCAGTATTTT

j_call: TRBJ2-5
d_call: TRBD1
v_call: TRBV18
clone_size: .
cdr3_aa: CASSPVPGGTETQYF
cdr3_nt: TGTGCCAGCTCACCAGTTCCAGGGGGCACAGAGACCCAGTACTTC

j_call: TRBJ2-2
d_call: TRBD1
v_call: TRBV29-1
clone_size: many
cdr3_aa: CSVEYTGGGRELFF
cdr3_nt: TGCAGCGTTGAATATACAGGGGGCGGACGGGAGCTGTTTTTT

j_call: TRBJ1-6
d_call: .
v_call: TRBV2
clone_size: few
cdr3_aa: CASSVGSPSFFDNSPLHF
cdr3_nt: TGTGCCAGCAGTGTAGGCAGCCCGTCGTTCTTCGATAATTCACCCCTCCACTTT

j_call: TRBJ2-1
d_call: TRBD2
v_call: TRBV10-3
clone_size: few
cdr3_aa: CAISTPGLAGYNEQFF
cdr3_nt: TGTGCCATCAGCACACCGGGACTAGCGGGATACAATGAGCAGTTCTTC

j_call: TRBJ2-7
d_call: TRBD1
v_call: TRBV12-3/TRBV12-4
clone_size: .
cdr3_aa: CASRGTAYEQYF
cdr3_nt: TGTGCCAGCAGGGGGACAGCCTACGAGCAGTACTTC

j_call: TRBJ1-5
d_call: .
v_call: TRBV12-3/TRBV12-4
clone_size: many
cdr3_aa: CASSFEGTYSNQPQHF
cdr3_nt: TGTGCCAGCAGTTTTGAAGGTACTTATAGCAATCAGCCCCAGCATTTT

j_call: TRBJ2-1
d_call: .
v_call: TRBV5-1
clone_size: few
cdr3_aa: CASSLAIGVNDEQFF
cdr3_nt: TGCGCCAGCAGCTTGGCGATAGGGGTTAACGATGAGCAGTTCTTC

j_call: TRBJ2-1
d_call: .
v_call: TRBV5-1
clone_size: few
cdr3_aa: CASSLVLRRDLYNEQFF
cdr3_nt: TGCGCCAGCAGCTTGGTGCTCCGGCGGGACCTCTACAATGAGCAGTTCTTC

j_call: TRBJ2-1
d_call: .
v_call: TRBV11-3
clone_size: few
cdr3_aa: CASSQRVSHNEQFF
cdr3_nt: TGTGCCAGCAGCCAGAGAGTGTCTCACAATGAGCAGTTCTTC

j_call: TRBJ2-5
d_call: TRBD1
v_call: TRBV29-1
clone_size: .
cdr3_aa: CSGRTGQETQYF
cdr3_nt: TGCAGCGGCCGGACAGGACAAGAGACCCAGTACTTC

j_call: TRBJ2-3
d_call: .
v_call: TRBV12-3/TRBV12-4
clone_size: many
cdr3_aa: CASSFGGGTDTQYF
cdr3_nt: TGTGCCAGCAGTTTCGGGGGAGGTACAGATACGCAGTATTTT

j_call: TRBJ2-2
d_call: .
v_call: TRBV27
clone_size: few
cdr3_aa: CASSLSPSSRTGELFF
cdr3_nt: TGTGCCAGCAGTTTATCCCCTTCCTCCCGCACCGGGGAGCTGTTTTTT

j_call: TRBJ2-5
d_call: TRBD1
v_call: TRBV7-2
clone_size: .
cdr3_aa: CASSLTGGQETQYF
cdr3_nt: TGTGCCAGCAGCTTAACAGGGGGCCAAGAGACCCAGTACTTC

j_call: TRBJ1-6
d_call: .
v_call: TRBV28
clone_size: few
cdr3_aa: CASSFQASPLHF
cdr3_nt: TGTGCCAGCAGTTTTCAGGCTTCACCCCTCCACTTT

j_call: TRBJ1-4
d_call: TRBD1
v_call: TRBV19
clone_size: .
cdr3_aa: CASRFGTEPNEKLFF
cdr3_nt: TGTGCCAGTAGGTTCGGGACAGAGCCGAATGAAAAACTGTTTTTT

j_call: TRBJ2-7
d_call: .
v_call: TRBV29-1
clone_size: few
cdr3_aa: CSVTGPRHVYEQYF
cdr3_nt: TGCAGCGTTACCGGGCCCCGGCATGTTTACGAGCAGTACTTC

j_call: TRBJ2-1
d_call: TRBD2
v_call: TRBV11-1
clone_size: few
cdr3_aa: CASSAGSGRTGEYNEQFF
cdr3_nt: TGTGCCAGCAGCGCAGGTAGCGGGAGGACCGGCGAGTACAATGAGCAGTTCTTC

j_call: TRBJ2-5
d_call: .
v_call: TRBV20-1
clone_size: few
cdr3_aa: CSASAGWYQETQYF
cdr3_nt: TGCAGTGCCTCAGCGGGTTGGTACCAAGAGACCCAGTACTTC

j_call: TRBJ1-1
d_call: .
v_call: TRBV29-1
clone_size: many
cdr3_aa: CSVARSGRDTEAFF
cdr3_nt: TGCAGCGTTGCGAGGTCAGGGAGGGACACTGAAGCTTTCTTT

j_call: TRBJ2-1
d_call: TRBD2
v_call: TRBV6-2/TRBV6-3
clone_size: few
cdr3_aa: CASSYSGLAGERDNEQFF
cdr3_nt: TGTGCCAGCAGTTACAGTGGACTAGCGGGAGAAAGGGACAATGAGCAGTTCTTC

j_call: TRBJ1-1
d_call: .
v_call: TRBV7-3
clone_size: few
cdr3_aa: CASSSNPGMNTEAFF
cdr3_nt: TGTGCCAGCAGCTCGAACCCGGGCATGAACACTGAAGCTTTCTTT

j_call: TRBJ2-5
d_call: TRBD2
v_call: TRBV4-1
clone_size: many
cdr3_aa: CASSQDGTSVETQYF
cdr3_nt: TGCGCCAGCAGCCAAGATGGGACTAGCGTAGAGACCCAGTACTTC

j_call: TRBJ2-7
d_call: TRBD2
v_call: TRBV20-1
clone_size: few
cdr3_aa: CSARIGLAGYEQYF
cdr3_nt: TGCAGTGCGAGGATCGGGCTAGCGGGCTACGAGCAGTACTTC